A selection of T cell receptor beta chains follows, all from one sample in a study of a mutant IDH1 vaccine in newly diagnosed glioma. These receptors' targets are unknown. Profiled with immunoSEQ multiplex PCR; TCRdb holds only in-frame clones, not every one. Among 60,000 to 75,000 clones listed, approximately 86% were seen once. This specimen consisted of PBMCs, obtained from a glioma patient whose treatment included an IDH1 peptide vaccine. The source of these receptors is a man aged 25 to 40 with glioma. CDR3s include the opening cysteine and the closing phenylalanine or tryptophan. Each record gives: D gene, clone size, V gene, J gene, CDR3 protein, CDR3 DNA. D genes are given only for firm matches. Only some rows state a clone size, as once, few, many or a class for expanded clones.

.	few	TRBV7-3	TRBJ2-1	CASSLGVSSYNEQFF	TGTGCCAGCAGCTTGGGTGTGTCCTCCTACAATGAGCAGTTCTTC
.	once	TRBV2	TRBJ2-7	CASSVEGRSRGYF	TGTGCCAGCAGTGTAGAAGGCAGGTCTAGAGGTTACTTC
.	.	TRBV5-1	TRBJ1-2	CASSLHQTNYGYTF	TGCGCCAGCAGCCTTCATCAAACTAACTATGGCTACACCTTC
.	.	TRBV5-4	TRBJ1-1	CASSLVGGSEAFF	TGTGCCAGCAGCTTGGTTGGTGGATCTGAAGCTTTCTTT
.	once	TRBV28	TRBJ2-7	CASSSQGDEQYF	TGTGCCAGCAGTTCCCAGGGAGACGAGCAGTACTTC
.	.	TRBV7-9	TRBJ1-2	CASSGVNYGYTF	TGTGCCAGCAGCGGGGTTAACTATGGCTACACCTTC
.	.	TRBV6-6	TRBJ2-7	CASSRDLLGEQYF	TGTGCCAGCAGCCGCGACCTACTTGGCGAGCAGTACTTC
TRBD1	.	TRBV7-9	TRBJ2-1	CASSSSRDSYNEQFF	TGTGCCAGCAGCTCGTCCAGGGACAGTTACAATGAGCAGTTCTTC
.	.	TRBV7-7	TRBJ2-5	CASSLLGSGTETQYF	TGTGCCAGCAGCTTATTGGGGTCGGGTACAGAGACCCAGTACTTC
TRBD2	.	TRBV30	TRBJ2-1	CAWDPGLAGVNEQFF	TGTGCCTGGGACCCGGGACTAGCGGGAGTAAATGAGCAGTTCTTC
.	.	TRBV7-8	TRBJ1-1	CASSLAEGWGAFF	TGTGCCAGCAGCTTAGCCGAGGGATGGGGGGCTTTCTTT
TRBD2	.	TRBV2	TRBJ2-3	CASHWEGKGTDTQYF	TGTGCCAGCCATTGGGAGGGAAAGGGCACAGATACGCAGTATTTT
TRBD1	.	TRBV15	TRBJ2-3	CATAGTGFRTDTQYF	TGTGCCACCGCCGGGACAGGGTTTCGGACAGATACGCAGTATTTT
TRBD2	.	TRBV6-5	TRBJ2-1	CASSYGSGGTVEQFF	TGTGCCAGCAGTTACGGGTCCGGGGGGACGGTTGAGCAGTTCTTC
.	.	TRBV19	TRBJ1-5	CASSIVSGNRQPQHF	TGTGCCAGTAGTATAGTCTCAGGGAATAGACAGCCCCAGCATTTT
.	once	TRBV19	TRBJ2-1	CASSIGPASSYNEQFF	TGTGCCAGTAGTATAGGTCCTGCCAGCTCCTACAATGAGCAGTTCTTC
.	.	TRBV7-9	TRBJ1-1	CASSLAGGGNTEAFF	TGTGCCAGCAGCTTAGCGGGAGGAGGGAACACTGAAGCTTTCTTT
.	.	TRBV19	TRBJ2-1	CASSQGGYIPFF	TGTGCCAGTAGCCAGGGCGGGTACATTCCGTTCTTC
TRBD1	.	TRBV28	TRBJ2-7	CASSLGAGGNYEQYF	TGTGCCAGCAGTTTAGGGGCAGGGGGCAACTACGAGCAGTACTTC
.	.	TRBV27	TRBJ1-5	CASSPFPPVGGMVQPQHF	TGTGCCAGCAGCCCCTTCCCGCCTGTCGGGGGGATGGTTCAGCCCCAGCATTTT
.	.	TRBV15	TRBJ2-2	CATSREVANTGELFF	TGTGCCACCAGCAGAGAGGTTGCAAACACCGGGGAGCTGTTTTTT
.	.	TRBV27	TRBJ1-2	CASSLKGLYGYTF	TGTGCCAGCAGTTTGAAAGGTCTCTATGGCTACACCTTC
.	.	TRBV2	TRBJ1-1	CASVKSGTLNTEAFF	TGTGCCAGCGTAAAATCCGGGACACTGAACACTGAAGCTTTCTTT
.	.	TRBV7-9	TRBJ1-1	CASSLDGPMEAFF	TGTGCCAGCAGCTTAGACGGACCAATGGAAGCTTTCTTT
TRBD2	few	TRBV27	TRBJ2-2	CASKITSGSLGRELFF	TGTGCCAGTAAAATAACTAGCGGGAGTTTAGGACGGGAGCTGTTTTTT
.	.	TRBV5-1	TRBJ2-4	CASSLGLQNIQYF	TGCGCCAGCAGCTTGGGCTTACAAAACATTCAGTACTTC
TRBD2	few	TRBV19	TRBJ2-7	CASTLAGVGEQYF	TGTGCCAGTACCTTAGCGGGAGTAGGCGAGCAGTACTTC
TRBD1	.	TRBV28	TRBJ1-6	CASSDPGQGEWALHF	TGTGCCAGCAGTGATCCGGGACAGGGGGAATGGGCCCTCCACTTT
.	few	TRBV28	TRBJ1-4	CASSVGADNEKLFF	TGTGCCAGCAGTGTGGGCGCGGATAATGAAAAACTGTTTTTT
.	.	TRBV27	TRBJ2-1	CASSLPLGNEQFF	TGTGCCAGCAGTTTACCCCTGGGCAATGAGCAGTTCTTC
TRBD1	.	TRBV11-2	TRBJ1-1	CASSYDRVNTEAFF	TGTGCCAGCAGCTACGACAGGGTGAACACTGAAGCTTTCTTT
.	.	TRBV5-5	TRBJ2-5	CASSLEQGQETQYF	TGTGCCAGCAGCTTGGAACAGGGACAAGAGACCCAGTACTTC
.	.	TRBV19	TRBJ1-2	CASSIFSSGDYGYTF	TGTGCCAGTAGTATATTCAGCAGTGGTGACTATGGCTACACCTTC
.	once	TRBV7-9	TRBJ1-5	CASSPGGASQPQHF	TGTGCCAGCAGCCCTGGGGGGGCCAGTCAGCCCCAGCATTTT
.	.	TRBV7-9	TRBJ1-2	CASTQGSEYYGYTF	TGTGCCAGCACCCAGGGCAGCGAATACTATGGCTACACCTTC
TRBD1	.	TRBV5-1	TRBJ2-7	CASSLGDRVGYEQYF	TGCGCCAGCAGCTTGGGTGACAGGGTGGGCTACGAGCAGTACTTC
.	.	TRBV4-2	TRBJ2-4	CASSQDLGQRKNIQYF	TGTGCCAGCAGCCAAGATCTTGGACAGCGCAAAAACATTCAGTACTTC
.	.	TRBV7-2	TRBJ1-1	CASSLVIGNTEAFF	TGTGCCAGCAGCTTAGTTATAGGGAACACTGAAGCTTTCTTT
TRBD2	.	TRBV27	TRBJ2-3	CASSSRLAGVDTQYF	TGTGCCAGCAGTAGTAGACTAGCGGGAGTGGATACGCAGTATTTT
.	.	TRBV25-1	TRBJ2-7	CASSGEPGQHQYF	TGTGCCAGCAGTGGGGAACCGGGACAACACCAGTACTTC
TRBD1	.	TRBV28	TRBJ1-2	CASSRLGQGAQGYTF	TGTGCCAGCAGTAGACTGGGACAGGGGGCGCAAGGCTACACCTTC
.	.	TRBV6-6	TRBJ2-7	CASSYSRGVEQYF	TGTGCCAGCAGTTACTCGAGAGGGGTCGAGCAGTACTTC
TRBD1	.	TRBV5-1	TRBJ1-1	CASRDTTGGARNTEAFF	TGCGCCAGCCGTGACACGACAGGGGGCGCGCGTAACACTGAAGCTTTCTTT
.	once	TRBV28	TRBJ1-5	CASSLEVYSNQPQHF	TGTGCCAGCAGTTTAGAGGTTTATAGCAATCAGCCCCAGCATTTT
.	.	TRBV7-2	TRBJ1-5	CASSLSGINQPQHF	TGTGCCAGCAGCTTATCGGGGATCAATCAGCCCCAGCATTTT
TRBD2	.	TRBV7-9	TRBJ2-7	CASSLKARLADPRAF	TGTGCCAGCAGCTTAAAGGCTCGGCTAGCGGACCCAAGGGCCTTC
TRBD2	.	TRBV27	TRBJ2-3	CASSPGVGLAGEDTQYF	TGTGCCAGCAGTCCAGGAGTCGGACTAGCGGGGGAGGATACGCAGTATTTT
.	.	TRBV5-5	TRBJ1-1	CASSLEYIHTEAFF	TGTGCCAGCAGCTTGGAGTATATCCACACTGAAGCTTTCTTT
TRBD1	.	TRBV19	TRBJ1-2	CASRAGGSIGYTF	TGTGCCAGTCGCGCAGGGGGCTCTATCGGCTACACCTTC
.	.	TRBV1	TRBJ2-1	CTSSRSGTSGRISYNEQFF	TGCACCAGCAGCCGTTCGGGGACTAGCGGGAGGATTTCCTACAATGAGCAGTTCTTC
.	.	TRBV5-6	TRBJ1-2	CASSFYSDYGYTF	TGTGCCAGCAGCTTTTACAGTGACTATGGCTACACCTTC
TRBD1	.	TRBV5-1	TRBJ2-5	CASSRGQQGETQYF	TGCGCCAGCAGCCGGGGACAGCAAGGGGAGACCCAGTACTTC
.	.	TRBV19	TRBJ2-1	CASTPGGWSYNEQFF	TGTGCCAGTACCCCCGGGGGCTGGTCCTACAATGAGCAGTTCTTC
.	.	TRBV10-3	TRBJ2-1	CAISESRVGFDEQFF	TGTGCCATCAGTGAGAGTCGGGTTGGATTCGATGAGCAGTTCTTC
.	.	TRBV6-1	TRBJ2-1	CASRGIRGSYNEQFF	TGTGCCAGCAGGGGTATCAGGGGCTCCTACAATGAGCAGTTCTTC
.	.	TRBV30	TRBJ2-2	CAWSVSNTGELFF	TGTGCCTGGAGTGTATCTAACACCGGGGAGCTGTTTTTT
.	.	TRBV5-5	TRBJ2-3	CASSRGKHPTSTDTQYF	TGTGCCAGCAGCCGCGGAAAACATCCTACTAGCACAGATACGCAGTATTTT
.	.	TRBV6-1	TRBJ1-2	CASSEGAGYGYTF	TGTGCCAGCAGTGAGGGGGCTGGGTATGGCTACACCTTC
.	.	TRBV5-1	TRBJ2-1	CASSLNPSSYNEQFF	TGCGCCAGCAGCTTGAACCCAAGCTCCTACAATGAGCAGTTCTTC